The 2 T cell receptor beta chains given below trace back to one sample, sequenced in a study of T cells in Graves' hyperthyroidism and ophthalmopathy. What was amplified from RNA transcripts were TCR beta CDR3 regions. The primer set for the first-round RT-PCR of the TCR CDR3 was HTBI. A single record per CDR3 protein comes from TCRdb applying MiXCR to the multiplex PCR reads. The sample records about 410,000 distinct CDR3 sequences, about 14% being singletons. Sequencing was performed on blood. Receptors were obtained from a woman younger than 45 with Graves' ophthalmopathy.

This clonotype was counted at least ten times. The chain has TRBV27 and TRBJ1-5; 7 bases map to TRBD1. The CDR3 runs to 13 residues. Germline CDR1 and CDR2: MNHEY and SMNVEV (reference sequence). The J segment lost 7 bases and the V segment lost 6 bases, leaving 6 bases of the junction unmatched. CDR3 loop: CASSTGVRQPQHF. The CDR3 nucleotides read TGTGCCAGCAGCACAGGGGTGCGACAGCCCCAGCATTTT.

The chain couples TRBV7-9 to TRBJ1-5, with TRBD1 matching over 9 bases. This CDR3 contains 16 residues. V gave up 4 bases and J gave up 1 base; unmatched junction bases: 5. Germline CDR1 and CDR2: SEHNR and FQNEAQ (reference sequence). CDR3 in DNA: TGTGCCAGCAGCTCAACCGGGACAGGGAGCAATCAGCCCCAGCATTTT. It specifies CASSSTGTGSNQPQHF.